This TCR beta chain is drawn from a study of blood T cell repertoires in COVID-19. Overall study context: Samples of COVID-19 (acute and convalescent) were obtained from the United States, Italy and Spain.

Residents of about two dozen US areas, aged about 18 to 95 years, made up the participants. Researchers sorted participants into cohorts using their self-reported clinical history. The CDR3 is 18 residues long. Germline V gene sequence: CDR1 LGHNA, CDR2 YNFKEQ. The ends were cut back, 4 bases at V and 2 bases at J, with 22 bases in the middle. Original methodology: Amplification from reference gene primers served as the basis for estimated nucleated cell counts. TCRdb keeps only in-frame clones here, not all; method: immunoSEQ multiplex PCR. The DNA was the basis for D and trimming; V, J and clone size are from that table. Of about 100,000 clones listed, about 86% are singletons.

This TCR came from a woman between 50 and 59 years old who had recovered from COVID-19. The V call is TRBV4-2, the J call TRBJ2-3, with a weak D call TRBD2 (7 bases). The sample taken for sequencing was PBMCs or T cells enriched from blood (not recorded which). This CDR3 reads CASSLGGASGGPTDTQYF. CDR3 nucleotides: TGTGCCAGCAGCCTAGGGGGGGCTAGCGGAGGCCCCACAGATACGCAGTATTTT.